This T cell receptor beta chain was recorded in a study of blood T cell repertoires in COVID-19. The wider study: Some COVID-19 samples were acute and others convalescent; all came from the United States, Italy and Spain. The cDNA or gDNA used as material had been derived from T cells, B-cell-depleted T cells, or PBMCs.

Per the study methods: Estimated nucleated cell counts came from reference gene primer amplification. Some clones are missing from TCRdb's copy, which holds only in-frame ones; the method was immunoSEQ multiplex PCR. V and J calls and clone size come straight from that table; D and trimming were deduced from the DNA. The top ten clones hold 30% to 45% of a sample with approximately 110,000 clones, 81% of them seen once. The sample taken for sequencing was peripheral blood. The sequence came from an elderly man with acute or convalescent COVID-19.

DNA for the CDR3: TGTGCCAGCGGACTAGCGGGCCTACACCCTCCCTACAATGAGCAGTTCTTC. Protein sequence: CASGLAGLHPPYNEQFF. The genes are TRBV28 and TRBJ2-1; 11 nucleotides match TRBD2. This CDR3 comprises 17 residues. Germline V gene sequence: CDR1 MDHEN, CDR2 SYDVKM. J was trimmed by 2 bases and V by 8 bases; bases with no gene match: 11.